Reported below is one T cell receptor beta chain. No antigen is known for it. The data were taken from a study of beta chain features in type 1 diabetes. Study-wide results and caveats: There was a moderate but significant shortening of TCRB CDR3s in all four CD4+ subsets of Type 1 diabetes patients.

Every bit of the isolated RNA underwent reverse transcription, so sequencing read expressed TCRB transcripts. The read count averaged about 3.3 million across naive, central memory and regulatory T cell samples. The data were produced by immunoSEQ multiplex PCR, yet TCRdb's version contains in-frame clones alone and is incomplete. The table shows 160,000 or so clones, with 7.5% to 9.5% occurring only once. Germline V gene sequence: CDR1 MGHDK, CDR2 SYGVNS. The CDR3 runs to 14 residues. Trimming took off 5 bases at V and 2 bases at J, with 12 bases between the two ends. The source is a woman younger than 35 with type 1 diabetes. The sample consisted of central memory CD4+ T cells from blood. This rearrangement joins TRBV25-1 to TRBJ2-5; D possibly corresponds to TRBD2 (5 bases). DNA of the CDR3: TGTGCCAGCAGTTGGAGCGGTCGACAAGAGACCCAGTACTTC. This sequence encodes CASSWSGRQETQYF.